The 18 T cell receptor beta chains in this list originate from one sample, sequenced in a study of T-cell reconstitution after alpha-beta-depleted transplantation in children. Preparing the TCRbeta library involved the use of unique molecular identifiers. TCRdb passed the PCR reads through MiXCR, listing each CDR3 protein once. The data hold about 580,000 distinct CDR3 sequences, with roughly 24% observed a single time. The source was PBMCs, mostly from graft donor cells, collected 360 days after TCRalphabeta/CD19-depleted stem cell transplant. Receptors originate from a boy less than two years old who had a stem cell transplant for acute myeloid leukemia, so the T cells may come from the graft donor.

This clonotype was detected only a few times. This chain connects TRBV20-1 to TRBJ2-1, with D maybe TRBD1 (6 bases). The CDR3 length is 12 residues. The germline CDR1 and CDR2 sequences are DFQATT and SNEGSKA (reference sequence). V was shortened by 3 bases and J by 5 bases, with 8 bases between the two germline ends. CDR3 bases: TGCAGTGCTAGCTACAGGGACAATGAGCAGTTCTTC. Its protein is CSASYRDNEQFF.

The V and J genes are TRBV2 and TRBJ2-6, with 12 bases lining up with TRBD1. The J segment lost 5 bases and the V segment lost 7 bases, leaving 6 bases of the junction unmatched. The CDR3 consists of 16 residues. Germline values: CDR1 SNHLY, CDR2 FYNNEI. The CDR3: CASIRDRGHWANVLTF. As DNA, the CDR3 is TGTGCCAGCATCCGGGACAGGGGGCATTGGGCCAACGTCCTGACTTTC.

This clonotype was seen ten or more times. The gene calls are TRBV20-1 and TRBJ2-7; 8 nucleotides align to TRBD2. V shed 6 bases, J shed 4 bases, and the junction held 23 bases outside the gene matches. The germline CDR1 and CDR2 sequences are DFQATT and SNEGSKA (reference sequence). The CDR3 consists of 18 residues. CDR3 DNA sequence: TGCAGTGCCCAGAAGGGGCTAGTAGCGGGGTTGTCGCCTTACGAGCAGTACTTC. It yields the protein CSAQKGLVAGLSPYEQYF.

This clonotype came up many times. The rearrangement uses TRBV27 and TRBJ1-5, with no clear D. Trimming removed 1 base from V and 7 bases from J, with 5 bases in between. This CDR3 has 12 amino acids. CDR1 and CDR2 (germline): MNHEY, SMNVEV (reference sequence). Written as DNA, the CDR3 is TGTGCCAGCAGTTTATTTGGACAGCCCCAGCATTTT. Protein: CASSLFGQPQHF.

This chain links TRBV29-1 with TRBJ2-1, with 9 nucleotides matching TRBD1. J gave up 1 base and V 4 bases, and 11 bases lay outside the gene matches. Germline V CDR1 and CDR2: SQVTM, ANQGSEA. The CDR3 extends over 17 amino acids. CDR3 sequence (DNA): TGCAGCGTTGTTGGAGCTTCCGGGACAGGGTCCTACAATGAGCAGTTCTTC. This encodes CSVVGASGTGSYNEQFF.

The rearrangement links TRBV20-1 to TRBJ2-3; TRBD1 aligns across 7 bases. Germline V CDR1 and CDR2: DFQATT, SNEGSKA (reference sequence). V gave up 0 bases and J gave up 0 bases; unmatched junction bases: 6. The CDR3 spans 16 residues. The CDR3 DNA is TGCAGTGCTAGAGATTGGACAGGAACTAGCACAGATACGCAGTATTTT. The encoded protein is CSARDWTGTSTDTQYF.

This chain links TRBV11-2 with TRBJ2-3; D is ambiguous. Looked up from germline, CDR1 is SGHAT and CDR2 is FQNNGV. The CDR3 is made up of 16 amino acids. Trimming took off 1 base at V and 5 bases at J, with 16 bases between the two ends. In DNA, the CDR3 is TGTGCCAGCAGCTTAGGGGGAACCCCCCGGAAAGATACGCAGTATTTT. Protein sequence: CASSLGGTPRKDTQYF.

This clonotype was picked up many times. The chain employs TRBV7-2 and TRBJ2-7; possible D gene TRBD2, 7 bases. Trimming took off 8 bases at V and 3 bases at J, with 17 bases between the two ends. CDR1 SGHTA and CDR2 FQGNSA come from the germline V gene. The CDR3 has 14 amino acids. As DNA, the CDR3 is TGTGCCAGCCTCTTCTCGGGGGGCAGCTACGAGCAGTACTTC. Protein: CASLFSGGSYEQYF.

The gene calls are TRBV20-1 and TRBJ2-7; no clear D. V was pared by 6 bases and J by 2 bases, with 14 bases between. The germline V gene encodes CDR1 DFQATT and CDR2 SNEGSKA (reference sequence). The CDR3 is 13 amino acids. The CDR3 bases are TGCAGTGCCACCCAAACCTCCCCCTACGAGCAGTACGTC. Its protein product is CSATQTSPYEQYV.

This clonotype was picked up many times. This rearrangement joins TRBV7-2 to TRBJ2-7; D not certain. Germline V gene sequence: CDR1 SGHTA, CDR2 FQGNSA. This CDR3 spans 13 amino acids. V dropped 3 bases and J dropped 0 bases, with 6 bases sitting between them. The CDR3 is CASSFQYSYEQYF. The CDR3 DNA follows: TGTGCCAGCAGCTTTCAGTACTCCTACGAGCAGTACTTC.

This clonotype came up a few times. The CDR3 DNA reads as TGCAGTGCTAGAGATCTGCTCCAAGAGACCCAGTACTTC. This encodes CSARDLLQETQYF. V gene TRBV20-1 combines with J gene TRBJ2-5, with D hard to call. The CDR3 runs to 13 residues. CDR1 and CDR2 (germline): DFQATT, SNEGSKA (reference sequence). Between the trimmed V and J ends, which lost 0 bases and 1 base, there was a span of 6 bases.

This clonotype was recorded at least ten times. The junction departs from germline at one end; a sequencing error may be responsible. The genes are TRBV7-9 and TRBJ2-1; D is unresolved. This CDR3 region has 9 residues. CDR1 SEHNR and CDR2 FQNEAQ come from the germline V gene (reference sequence). The CDR3 sequence is CASSLGGPF. The DNA for the CDR3 is TGTGCCAGCAGCTTGGGCGGTCCTTTC.

This clonotype was counted a few times. The CDR3 DNA reads TGTGCCAGCAGTCCCATATCCGTCATTGAGCAGTTCTTC. Amino acid sequence: CASSPISVIEQFF. The V call is TRBV28, the J call TRBJ2-1; D uncertain. This CDR3 contains 13 residues. Trimming cost V 5 bases and J 9 bases, with 14 bases left between them. Germline CDR1 and CDR2: MDHEN and SYDVKM. The variable domain in full, with the rest retrieved from reference TRBV28 and TRBJ2-1, is DVKVTQSSRYLVKRTGEKVFLECVQDMDHENMFWYRQDPGLGLRLIYFSYDVKMKEKGDIPEGYSVSREKKERFSLILESASTNQTSMYLCASSPISVIEQFFGPGTRLTVL.

This clonotype was counted only a few times. The chain is built from TRBV29-1 and TRBJ2-5, with TRBD1 matching 9 bases. CDR1 and CDR2 from the germline V gene are SQVTM and ANQGSEA. The CDR3 runs 13 residues. Trimming at V came to 5 bases and at J to 2 bases, leaving 3 bases not matched to a gene. CDR3 loop: CSVPGTGQETQYF. Written as DNA, the CDR3 is TGCAGCGTTCCCGGGACAGGGCAAGAGACCCAGTACTTC.

The chain is built from TRBV18 and TRBJ2-1; 8 positions match TRBD1. There are 15 residues in the CDR3. Germline V CDR1 and CDR2: KGHSH, LQKENI. The junction had 7 bases not matched to a gene; V was cut back by 3 bases and J by 6 bases. Here the CDR3 reads CASSPSQGALNEQFF. The CDR3 DNA follows: TGTGCCAGCTCACCGAGCCAGGGGGCCCTCAATGAGCAGTTCTTC.

The genes are TRBV12-3 or TRBV12-4 and TRBJ2-7; TRBD1 agrees at 9 bases. The CDR3 is made up of 15 amino acids. The V and J ends lost 3 bases and 5 bases, in that order; junction bases with no gene match: 8. CDR3 nucleotide sequence: TGTGCCAGCAGTTTGGCATCACAGGGGGCGGACGAGCAGTACTTC. Translated: CASSLASQGADEQYF.

In its sample, this clonotype was seen many times. The chain employs TRBV9 and TRBJ2-3, with 9 bases identical to TRBD1. V gave up 3 bases and J gave up 5 bases; unmatched junction bases: 1. The CDR3 has 13 residues. CDR1 SGDLS and CDR2 YYNGEE come from the germline V gene. As DNA, the CDR3 is TGTGCCAGCAGCGGGACAGGGGTAGATACGCAGTATTTT. It is translated as CASSGTGVDTQYF.

This clonotype was seen only a few times. This chain uses TRBV20-1 with TRBJ2-7; 7 bases are a match to TRBD2. V gave up 0 bases and J gave up 9 bases; unmatched junction bases: 8. The CDR3 is 13 residues long. CDR1 is DFQATT and CDR2 is SNEGSKA in the germline V gene (reference sequence). DNA for the CDR3: TGCAGTGCTAGAGATAGGTCACGGGAGGTGCAGTACTTC. It encodes CSARDRSREVQYF.